Listed below are T cell receptor beta chains from one sample, sequenced in a study of blood T cell repertoires in COVID-19. Profiled with immunoSEQ multiplex PCR; TCRdb holds only in-frame clones, not every one. The table shows more than 200,000 clones, with around 84% occurring only once. Sequencing was done on a sample of peripheral blood. Receptors originate from a man aged 60-69 years with acute or convalescent COVID-19. Both conserved end residues are part of each CDR3. Fields, in order: clone size, D gene, J gene, V gene, CDR3 protein, CDR3 DNA. D genes are given only for firm matches. A clone size is listed for some rows: how often the clone was seen (once, few, many), or a class if it is expanded.

-	-	TRBJ2-6	TRBV19	CASSTAGYSGANVLTF	TGTGCCAGTAGTACGGCGGGGTACTCTGGGGCCAACGTCCTGACTTTC
-	-	TRBJ2-1	TRBV19	CASSYGLARQWNEQFF	TGTGCCAGTAGTTACGGATTAGCTCGACAGTGGAATGAGCAGTTCTTC
-	TRBD1	TRBJ1-2	TRBV5-1	CASSFSSRQGTNYGYTF	TGCGCCAGCAGCTTCTCCTCCCGACAGGGCACTAACTATGGCTACACCTTC
once	TRBD1	TRBJ2-5	TRBV2	CASSAQGRETQYF	TGTGCCAGCAGTGCACAGGGGCGGGAGACCCAGTACTTC
-	-	TRBJ2-1	TRBV19	CASSVGLYNEQFF	TGTGCCAGTAGTGTGGGACTCTACAATGAGCAGTTCTTC
-	TRBD2	TRBJ2-3	TRBV3-1/TRBV3-2	CASSLLRAGGLADTQYF	TGTGCCAGCAGCCTTCTCAGAGCGGGGGGGCTGGCAGATACGCAGTATTTT
once	-	TRBJ2-1	TRBV27	CASSQRSYNEQFF	TGTGCCAGCAGTCAGCGGTCCTACAATGAGCAGTTCTTC
-	-	TRBJ2-7	TRBV5-1	CASSTGEGTYEQYF	TGCGCCAGCAGCACGGGAGAGGGCACCTACGAGCAGTACTTC
once	TRBD2	TRBJ2-3	TRBV18	CASSPTPGTSGRTTDTQYF	TGTGCCAGCTCACCAACCCCTGGGACTAGCGGGAGAACTACAGATACGCAGTATTTT
-	TRBD1	TRBJ1-6	TRBV6-4	CASSVGQGDNSPLHF	TGTGCCAGCAGCGTGGGACAGGGAGATAATTCACCCCTCCACTTT
-	-	TRBJ2-2	TRBV24-1	CATETPNTGELFF	TGTGCCACCGAGACTCCTAACACCGGGGAGCTGTTTTTT
-	-	TRBJ1-1	TRBV9	CASSSSSGGGTEAFF	TGTGCCAGCAGTTCCTCATCGGGGGGCGGCACTGAAGCTTTCTTT
-	TRBD2	TRBJ2-5	TRBV7-6	CASSSGLAGGRETQYF	TGTGCCAGCAGCTCGGGACTAGCGGGGGGCCGGGAGACCCAGTACTTC
-	-	TRBJ2-2	TRBV5-1	CASSPRGGELFF	TGCGCCAGCAGCCCCCGCGGCGGGGAGCTGTTTTTT
-	-	TRBJ2-3	TRBV5-1	CASSPRGLGGTDTQYF	TGCGCCAGCAGCCCACGGGGGTTGGGTGGCACAGATACGCAGTATTTT
-	-	TRBJ1-2	TRBV6-2/TRBV6-3	CASSYTGYGYTF	TGTGCCAGCAGTTACACGGGGTATGGCTACACCTTC
-	-	TRBJ2-7	TRBV27	CASSFNYEQYF	TGTGCCAGCAGTTTTAACTACGAGCAGTACTTC
once	-	TRBJ1-2	TRBV7-9	CASSLGGVHNYGYTF	TGTGCCAGCAGCTTAGGGGGGGTGCATAACTATGGCTACACCTTC
-	TRBD1	TRBJ1-2	TRBV18	CASSVPVTGGLGYTF	TGTGCCAGCTCAGTCCCCGTGACAGGGGGCCTTGGCTACACCTTC
-	TRBD2	TRBJ2-7	TRBV6-5	CASSYKGTRFYEQYF	TGTGCCAGCAGTTACAAAGGGACTAGGTTTTACGAGCAGTACTTC
-	-	TRBJ1-5	TRBV24-1	CAIIREPQHF	TGTGCCATTATCAGGGAGCCCCAGCATTTT
-	TRBD2	TRBJ2-1	TRBV3-1/TRBV3-2	CASRQTSGEGAYNEQFF	TGTGCCAGCAGACAGACTAGCGGGGAGGGCGCCTACAATGAGCAGTTCTTC
-	-	TRBJ2-3	TRBV5-8	CASSGWDTQYF	TGTGCCAGCTCTGGCTGGGATACGCAGTATTTT
-	-	TRBJ2-1	TRBV3-1/TRBV3-2	CASGNSAYNEQFF	TGTGCCTCCGGGAATAGCGCCTACAATGAGCAGTTCTTC
-	TRBD2	TRBJ2-7	TRBV7-2	CASSLVAGVSYEQYF	TGTGCCAGCAGCTTAGTAGCGGGAGTTTCATACGAGCAGTACTTC
-	TRBD1	TRBJ2-5	TRBV7-2	CASSSQKGARETQYF	TGTGCCAGCAGCTCGCAAAAGGGGGCTCGCGAGACCCAGTACTTC
-	-	TRBJ2-7	TRBV7-9	CASSSQGRSSYEQYF	TGTGCCAGCAGCTCACAGGGAAGGAGCTCCTACGAGCAGTACTTC
-	-	TRBJ1-2	TRBV6-2/TRBV6-3	CASSYSLATQANYGYTF	TGTGCCAGCAGTTACTCCTTGGCCACACAAGCTAACTATGGCTACACCTTC
-	-	TRBJ2-7	TRBV29-1	CSVESRESYEQYF	TGCAGCGTTGAGTCCCGGGAGTCTTACGAGCAGTACTTC